The rows below give T cell receptor beta chains drawn from one sample of a study of blood T cell repertoires in COVID-19. Sequenced by immunoSEQ multiplex PCR; TCRdb stores in-frame clones only, minus some. Of 90,000 to 120,000 clones detected, roughly two thirds appear once; the ten largest clones hold approximately 6.2%. Sequencing was done on a sample of peripheral blood. All receptors derive from a man older than 75 with acute or convalescent COVID-19. CDR3s include the opening cysteine and the closing phenylalanine or tryptophan. A D gene is named only where the DNA matches it firmly. Only part of the rows carry a size: once, few, many, or a class if the clone is expanded.

D	size	J	V	CDR3	DNA
TRBD2	once	TRBJ2-5	TRBV7-2	CASCPLAGARETQYF	TGTGCCAGCTGCCCTCTAGCGGGGGCGCGAGAGACCCAGTACTTC
TRBD1	few	TRBJ2-7	TRBV5-1	CASSLDARGYEQYF	TGCGCCAGCAGCTTGGATGCCAGGGGGTACGAGCAGTACTTC
.	.	TRBJ2-7	TRBV7-2	CASSLARVGPGYEQYF	TGTGCCAGCAGCTTGGCCCGGGTAGGGCCGGGATACGAGCAGTACTTC
.	.	TRBJ2-5	TRBV6-5	CASIPRLAGETQYF	TGTGCCAGCATCCCTAGGTTGGCCGGGGAGACCCAGTACTTC
.	.	TRBJ1-3	TRBV5-5	CASSLTGTRNTIYF	TGTGCCAGCAGCCTGACCGGGACTCGAAACACCATATATTTT
TRBD2	.	TRBJ2-7	TRBV28	CASKLVGEGYEQYF	TGTGCCAGCAAATTAGTGGGGGAGGGCTACGAGCAGTACTTC
TRBD1	.	TRBJ2-7	TRBV18	CASSPYRDRGHEQYF	TGTGCCAGCTCACCTTACCGGGACAGGGGCCACGAGCAGTACTTC
TRBD2	.	TRBJ2-7	TRBV3-1/TRBV3-2	CASSLGTSGRYEQYF	TGTGCCAGCAGCCTCGGGACTAGCGGGCGCTACGAGCAGTACTTC
.	once	TRBJ2-7	TRBV7-2	CASNPWGLGGGEQYF	TGTGCCAGCAACCCATGGGGACTAGGGGGCGGGGAGCAGTACTTC
.	.	TRBJ2-3	TRBV7-2	CASSPPTGVPDTQYF	TGTGCCAGCAGCCCCCCGACGGGAGTCCCAGATACGCAGTATTTT